A single sample gave rise to the 23 T cell receptor beta chains below, sequenced in a study of blood T cell repertoires in COVID-19. Assay: immunoSEQ multiplex PCR; the TCRdb copy retains only in-frame clones and omits some. Of some 180,000 clones in the sample, 65% to 85% were seen once. Material: PBMCs or T cells enriched from blood (not recorded which). These receptors came from a woman aged 30 to 39 who had been exposed to COVID-19.

This chain uses TRBV11-2 with TRBJ2-2; 10 nucleotides align to TRBD1. This CDR3 has 16 residues. Germline V gene sequence: CDR1 SGHAT, CDR2 FQNNGV. Germline trimming cut 1 base from V and 6 bases from J; bases unmatched to any gene: 5. The CDR3, as DNA: TGTGCCAGCAGCTTAGTCCGGGACAGGGGAGCCGGGGAGCTGTTTTTT. Residues: CASSLVRDRGAGELFF. Full variable domain (remainder filled in from reference TRBV11-2 and TRBJ2-2): EAGVAQSPRYKIIEKRQSVAFWCNPISGHATLYWYQQILGQGPKLLIQFQNNGVVDDSQLPKDRFSAERLKGVDSTLKIQPAKLEDSAVYLCASSLVRDRGAGELFFGEGSRLTVL.

The chain recombines TRBV18 with TRBJ2-7; 7 nucleotides match TRBD1. This CDR3 is 14 amino acids long. Germline loops: CDR1 KGHSH, CDR2 LQKENI. V lost 2 bases to trimming and J lost 3 bases; unmatched junction nucleotides: 4. This CDR3 is CASSPSGQDYEQYF. DNA of the CDR3: TGTGCCAGCTCACCAAGCGGACAGGACTACGAGCAGTACTTC.

The chain has TRBV3-1 (or the pseudogene TRBV3-2) and TRBJ1-1, with unresolved D. This CDR3 is 12 amino acids long. The V gene lost 8 bases and the J gene lost 3 bases, with 10 bases spanning the gap. CDR1 and CDR2 (germline): LGHDT, YNNKEL (reference sequence). The CDR3 reads CASSADYTEAFF. The CDR3 DNA follows: TGTGCCAGCTCAGCAGACTACACTGAAGCTTTCTTT.

The V gene is TRBV3-1 (or the pseudogene TRBV3-2), the J gene TRBJ1-4, with D maybe TRBD1 (6 bases). V was clipped by 4 bases and J by 8 bases, with 14 bases between them. The CDR3 length is 14 residues. Germline CDR1 and CDR2: LGHDT and YNNKEL (reference sequence). The CDR3 DNA reads TGTGCCAGCAGCCCCCTAACAGGGTTGGAAAAACTGTTTTTT. This translates into CASSPLTGLEKLFF.

V usage is TRBV3-1 (or the pseudogene TRBV3-2) and J usage is TRBJ2-1, with a possible D match to TRBD1 (6 bases). The CDR3 has 14 amino acids. Trimming took off 2 bases at V and 9 bases at J, with 14 bases between the two ends. In germline, CDR1 is LGHDT, CDR2 YNNKEL (reference sequence). The CDR3 DNA reads as TGTGCCAGCAGCCAACTCCCACAGGGTTTTGAGCAGTTCTTC. Its protein product is CASSQLPQGFEQFF.

CDR3 in DNA: TGTGCCAGCTCACAGTACACCACGAACACTGAAGCTTTCTTT. Its translation is CASSQYTTNTEAFF. The genes are TRBV18 and TRBJ1-1; D is undetermined. CDR1 and CDR2 (germline): KGHSH, LQKENI. The CDR3 is 14 residues long. The V end lost 4 bases, the J end lost 1 base, and 10 bases lay between the germline ends.

The gene calls are TRBV5-1 and TRBJ1-1; tentative D call: TRBD1 (6 bases). Per the germline V gene, CDR1 is SGHRS and CDR2 is YFSETQ. The CDR3 totals 14 residues. Trimming stripped 4 bases from V and 0 bases from J, with 10 bases between. Here the CDR3 DNA reads TGCGCCAGCAGCGCATCAGGGGTGAACACTGAAGCTTTCTTT. Translation gives CASSASGVNTEAFF.

V usage is TRBV9 and J usage is TRBJ1-5; D unresolved. CDR3 size: 15 residues. V gave up 0 bases and J gave up 0 bases, with 7 bases separating them. The germline V gene has CDR1 SGDLS and CDR2 YYNGEE. The CDR3 coding sequence is TGTGCCAGCAGCGTAGGCAGTAATAGCAATCAGCCCCAGCATTTT. Its protein product is CASSVGSNSNQPQHF.

The J gene is TRBJ1-3, the V gene TRBV4-2; the D is unclear. Trimming left V 4 bases short and J 4 bases short, with 5 bases between. The length of the CDR3 is 12 residues. Germline CDR1 reads LGHNA; CDR2 reads YNFKEQ. Here the CDR3 reads CASSPLGNTIYF. The CDR3 region has the DNA TGTGCCAGCAGCCCCCTCGGAAACACCATATATTTT.

This clone appeared a few times. This CDR3 reads CASSPDRSSDTIYF. The CDR3 region has the DNA TGTGCCAGCTCACCGGACAGGTCTTCGGACACCATATATTTT. The chain combines TRBV18 with TRBJ1-3, with TRBD1 matching over 7 bases. CDR3 length: 14 residues. V gave up 3 bases and J gave up 8 bases; unmatched junction bases: 7. Germline V gene sequence: CDR1 KGHSH, CDR2 LQKENI.

The J gene is TRBJ1-2, the V gene TRBV4-1; a weak D match, TRBD1 (5 bases). Germline CDR1 and CDR2: MGHRA and YSYEKL. This CDR3 is 21 amino acids long. Trimming removed 1 base at V and 4 bases at J, with 31 bases between. This chain's CDR3 is CASSQGLKGLHRNGTIYGYTF. The CDR3 DNA is TGCGCCAGCAGCCAAGGCCTTAAAGGACTACATCGAAACGGGACGATCTATGGCTACACCTTC.

The chain combines TRBV7-3 with TRBJ1-1; D is perhaps TRBD1 (6 bases). This CDR3 spans 15 amino acids. The V gene lost 0 bases and the J gene lost 4 bases, with 12 bases spanning the gap. The V gene's germline CDR1 is SGHTA and CDR2 FQGTGA. This CDR3 reads CASSLTGAGITEAFF. In DNA form, the CDR3 reads TGTGCCAGCAGCTTAACGGGGGCAGGGATCACTGAAGCTTTCTTT.

V and J are TRBV19 and TRBJ2-3; tentatively, D is TRBD2 (7 bases). Germline lookup yields CDR1 LNHDA and CDR2 SQIVND (reference sequence). The germline V and J ends were trimmed by 7 bases and 3 bases, with 11 bases remaining between them. The CDR3 is 13 residues long. CDR3 in amino acids: CASIGGATDTQYF. The CDR3 DNA reads as TGTGCCAGTATAGGGGGGGCAACAGATACGCAGTATTTT.

This clone appeared a few times. This sequence joins TRBV7-3 and TRBJ1-1, with a weak D call TRBD1 (6 bases). Looked up from germline, CDR1 is SGHTA and CDR2 is FQGTGA. The V gene lost 2 bases and the J gene lost 6 bases, with 13 bases spanning the gap. The CDR3 is 14 residues long. In nucleotides, the CDR3 is TGTGCCAGCAGCTTAGGGGCGAGGGGGTCTGAAGCTTTCTTT. Encoded protein: CASSLGARGSEAFF.

The chain couples TRBV2 to TRBJ2-5; 7 bases match TRBD2. The CDR3 consists of 15 residues. The V gene end was trimmed by 5 bases and the J gene end by 4 bases; junction bases not matched to a gene: 10. Per the germline V gene, CDR1 is SNHLY and CDR2 is FYNNEI. The CDR3 region has the DNA TGTGCCAGCAGTCCCGGACTAGTGAGGGGAGAGACCCAGTACTTC. It codes for CASSPGLVRGETQYF. The full variable domain, with the rest looked up from reference TRBV2 and TRBJ2-5, is EPEVTQTPSHQVTQMGQEVILRCVPISNHLYFYWYRQILGQKVEFLVSFYNNEISEKSEIFDDQFSVERPDGSNFTLKIRSTKLEDSAMYFCASSPGLVRGETQYFGPGTRLLVL.

V usage is TRBV6-4 and J usage is TRBJ1-5; perhaps TRBD1 as D (5 bases). The CDR3 consists of 13 residues. Trimming took off 2 bases at V and 6 bases at J, with 8 bases between the two ends. Per the germline V gene, CDR1 is MRHNA and CDR2 is SNTAGT. The CDR3, as DNA: TGTGCCAGCAGTGACCAGGGCGGTCAGCCCCAGCATTTT. Encoded protein: CASSDQGGQPQHF.

The rearrangement links TRBV6-5 to TRBJ2-7, with 7 bases matching TRBD1. The germline V gene has CDR1 MNHEY and CDR2 SVGAGI. The CDR3 contains 14 residues. The J segment lost 3 bases and the V segment lost 5 bases, leaving 7 bases of the junction unmatched. CDR3 loop: CASSPRWDSYEQYF. Here the CDR3 DNA reads TGTGCCAGCAGTCCTCGATGGGACAGCTACGAGCAGTACTTC.

The genes are TRBV9 and TRBJ1-2, with TRBD1 matching over 7 bases. There are 16 residues in the CDR3. V lost 4 bases, J lost 4 bases, and 13 bases stayed unmatched. Germline CDR1 and CDR2: SGDLS and YYNGEE. The CDR3 DNA is TGTGCCAGCAGCCCAAGACAGGGCGGTTTTCTCTATGGCTACACCTTC. Protein sequence: CASSPRQGGFLYGYTF.

The chain joins TRBV7-3 to TRBJ2-7, with D perhaps matching TRBD1 (8 bases). Germline values: CDR1 SGHTA, CDR2 FQGTGA. CDR3 length equals 14 residues. V lost 6 bases to trimming and J lost 6 bases, with 18 bases between them. CDR3 nucleotide sequence: TGTGCCAGCAGTTCCACAGGGGGGGCCTCCGAGCAGTACTTC. Its translation: CASSSTGGASEQYF.

This chain links TRBV12-3 or TRBV12-4 with TRBJ2-1; perhaps TRBD1 as D (6 bases). The CDR3 consists of 12 residues. V lost 8 bases to trimming and J lost 7 bases, with 12 bases between them. CDR3 region: CASRVTGNEQFF. The CDR3 DNA reads TGTGCCAGCCGGGTTACAGGGAATGAGCAGTTCTTC.

The V and J genes are TRBV6-5 and TRBJ2-1; D possibly corresponds to TRBD2 (5 bases). Germline values: CDR1 MNHEY, CDR2 SVGAGI. CDR3 size: 11 residues. The ends were cut back, 4 bases at V and 14 bases at J, with 12 bases in the middle. This CDR3 reads CASSFDYHEFF. The CDR3 DNA follows: TGTGCCAGCAGTTTCGACTATCACGAGTTCTTC.

This chain uses TRBV30 with TRBJ1-4; 7 nucleotides align to TRBD1. The CDR3 length is 15 residues. Germline V gene data show CDR1 as GTSNPN and CDR2 as SVGIG (reference sequence). V lost 3 bases to trimming and J lost 7 bases; unmatched junction nucleotides: 11. The CDR3 DNA follows: TGTGCCTGGAGCCCCCTGACAGGGTATAGTGAAAAACTGTTTTTT. This sequence encodes CAWSPLTGYSEKLFF.

The chain has TRBV7-9 and TRBJ2-7, with TRBD1 as a possible D gene (6 bases). The CDR3 is made up of 16 amino acids. V lost 1 base and J lost 2, with 15 bases in between. In germline, CDR1 is SEHNR, CDR2 FQNEAQ (reference sequence). The CDR3 loop reads CASSLDGTPQAYEQYF. CDR3 bases: TGTGCCAGCAGCTTAGACGGGACACCGCAGGCCTACGAGCAGTACTTC.